These T cell receptor beta chains were read from a single sample in a study of blood T cells in healthy people across ages. A single record per CDR3 protein comes from TCRdb applying MiXCR to the 5' RACE reads. Of over 500,000 distinct CDR3 sequences listed, about 25% are singletons. These records were also assigned to another study, of T cells of mothers and their children.

Material for sequencing was blood. These receptors were collected from a boy aged 2 to 10 in good health. Both conserved end residues are part of each CDR3. The order of the fields is clone size, D gene, J gene, V gene, CDR3 DNA, CDR3 protein. The D gene is left open where the match is weak. Only part of the rows carry a size: once, few, many, or a class if the clone is expanded.

clone_size: few; d_call: NA; j_call: TRBJ1-1; v_call: TRBV30; cdr3_nt: TGTGCCTGGAGTTCCCGACCGGGACACCTGAACACTGAAGCTTTCTTT; cdr3_aa: CAWSSRPGHLNTEAFF
clone_size: NA; d_call: NA; j_call: TRBJ1-2; v_call: TRBV29-1; cdr3_nt: TGCAGCGTTGAAGTAGGGGGTTGGGGCTACACCTTC; cdr3_aa: CSVEVGGWGYTF
clone_size: NA; d_call: NA; j_call: TRBJ2-5; v_call: TRBV7-4; cdr3_nt: TGTGCCAGCAGCTCGGAAAGACAAAGCCAAGAGACCCAGTACTTC; cdr3_aa: CASSSERQSQETQYF
clone_size: NA; d_call: NA; j_call: TRBJ2-5; v_call: TRBV7-9; cdr3_nt: TGTGCCAGCAGCTCGGGTAGTATGCAGGGAACGACCCAGTACTTC; cdr3_aa: CASSSGSMQGTTQYF
clone_size: NA; d_call: NA; j_call: TRBJ2-7; v_call: TRBV20-1; cdr3_nt: TGCAGTTCACAACGGAGGGCGGACGAGCAGTACTTC; cdr3_aa: CSSQRRADEQYF
clone_size: NA; d_call: NA; j_call: TRBJ2-7; v_call: TRBV7-2; cdr3_nt: TGTGCCAGCAACGCCAAAGGGATTGATTACGAGCAGTACTTC; cdr3_aa: CASNAKGIDYEQYF
clone_size: few; d_call: TRBD2; j_call: TRBJ2-5; v_call: TRBV12-3/TRBV12-4; cdr3_nt: TGTGCCAGCAGTTTATTGGGTCTTAGCGGGGTGGAAGAGACCCAGTACTTC; cdr3_aa: CASSLLGLSGVEETQYF
clone_size: NA; d_call: TRBD1; j_call: TRBJ2-1; v_call: TRBV6-5; cdr3_nt: TGTGCCAGCAGTCAAACAGGGGAACATCCCTACAATGAGCAGTTCTTC; cdr3_aa: CASSQTGEHPYNEQFF
clone_size: NA; d_call: NA; j_call: TRBJ2-3; v_call: TRBV5-5; cdr3_nt: TGTGCCAGCAGCTTTCGTCCGGACACGACCCGCACAGATACGCAGTATTTT; cdr3_aa: CASSFRPDTTRTDTQYF
clone_size: NA; d_call: NA; j_call: TRBJ2-1; v_call: TRBV4-3; cdr3_nt: TGCGCCAGCAGCCAAGATCGGGCGGACAGAAGATATGAGCAGTTCTTC; cdr3_aa: CASSQDRADRRYEQFF
clone_size: NA; d_call: TRBD2; j_call: TRBJ2-1; v_call: TRBV10-1; cdr3_nt: TGCGCCAGCAGTGAAGTTAGCGGGAATAGCAATGAGCAGTTCTTC; cdr3_aa: CASSEVSGNSNEQFF
clone_size: few; d_call: TRBD2; j_call: TRBJ2-5; v_call: TRBV7-9; cdr3_nt: TGTGCCAGCAGCTTCCTAGCGGGAGAAGAGACCCAGTACTTC; cdr3_aa: CASSFLAGEETQYF
clone_size: few; d_call: NA; j_call: TRBJ2-4; v_call: TRBV21-1; cdr3_nt: TGTGCCAGCAGCAAAGGGGCTAAGGTCGTTTGGGGAAACATTCAGTACTTC; cdr3_aa: CASSKGAKVVWGNIQYF
clone_size: NA; d_call: TRBD2; j_call: TRBJ2-1; v_call: TRBV4-2; cdr3_nt: TGTGCCAGCAGCCGGCTAGCGGGGGGGCCCAATGAGCAGTTCTTC; cdr3_aa: CASSRLAGGPNEQFF
clone_size: few; d_call: NA; j_call: TRBJ1-4; v_call: TRBV5-1; cdr3_nt: TGCGCCAGCAGCCAAGGGAATAATGAAAAACTGTTTTTT; cdr3_aa: CASSQGNNEKLFF
clone_size: few; d_call: NA; j_call: TRBJ2-2; v_call: TRBV2; cdr3_nt: TGTGCCACCCTTCCTCCCGGCCGGCGGAACACCGGGGAGCTGTTTTTT; cdr3_aa: CATLPPGRRNTGELFF
clone_size: few; d_call: TRBD1; j_call: TRBJ2-5; v_call: TRBV20-1; cdr3_nt: TGCAGTGCAAACAGGGGTTCCGAGACCCAGTACTTC; cdr3_aa: CSANRGSETQYF
clone_size: few; d_call: NA; j_call: TRBJ1-2; v_call: TRBV6-1; cdr3_nt: TGTGCCAGCGGGGGTGGCAATGGCTACACCTTC; cdr3_aa: CASGGGNGYTF
clone_size: few; d_call: NA; j_call: TRBJ2-2; v_call: TRBV19; cdr3_nt: TGTGCCAGTAGTATTTGGGGCTTCGGGGAGCTGTTTTTT; cdr3_aa: CASSIWGFGELFF
clone_size: few; d_call: NA; j_call: TRBJ1-4; v_call: TRBV6-6; cdr3_nt: TGTGCCAGCAGTCCGACAAGAGGGGGTGAAAAACTGTTTTTT; cdr3_aa: CASSPTRGGEKLFF
clone_size: NA; d_call: NA; j_call: TRBJ2-5; v_call: TRBV4-3; cdr3_nt: TGCGCCAGCAGCCAGCGTGGGGCACCTTCTAGAGAGACCCAGTACTTC; cdr3_aa: CASSQRGAPSRETQYF
clone_size: NA; d_call: TRBD2; j_call: TRBJ2-7; v_call: TRBV12-3/TRBV12-4; cdr3_nt: TGTGCCAGCAGTTTAACTAGCGAGGGCCCCTACGAGCAGTACTTC; cdr3_aa: CASSLTSEGPYEQYF
clone_size: few; d_call: TRBD1; j_call: TRBJ2-1; v_call: TRBV10-3; cdr3_nt: TGTGCCATCAGTGAATCCGGGACAGGGGAAGGTGAGCAGTTCTTC; cdr3_aa: CAISESGTGEGEQFF
clone_size: few; d_call: NA; j_call: TRBJ1-5; v_call: TRBV2; cdr3_nt: TGTGCCAGCAGCGACCCGGGACGTAGCAATCAGCCCCAGCATTTT; cdr3_aa: CASSDPGRSNQPQHF
clone_size: few; d_call: NA; j_call: TRBJ2-1; v_call: TRBV20-1; cdr3_nt: TGCAGTGCTAGAGATTTTACTAGCAGCAATGAGCAGTTCTTC; cdr3_aa: CSARDFTSSNEQFF
clone_size: few; d_call: NA; j_call: TRBJ2-5; v_call: TRBV13; cdr3_nt: TGTGCCAGCAGCGGGCAGGGGCGTGGGGAGACCCAGTACTTC; cdr3_aa: CASSGQGRGETQYF
clone_size: few; d_call: TRBD1; j_call: TRBJ2-4; v_call: TRBV6-2/TRBV6-3; cdr3_nt: TGTGCCGGCCTGGGACAGCCTTTCCCGCTGGACATTCAGTACTTC; cdr3_aa: CAGLGQPFPLDIQYF
clone_size: few; d_call: NA; j_call: TRBJ1-4; v_call: TRBV15; cdr3_nt: TGTGCCACCAGCATCGCACCGGAGGAAAAACTGTTTTTT; cdr3_aa: CATSIAPEEKLFF
clone_size: once; d_call: TRBD2; j_call: TRBJ2-5; v_call: TRBV20-1; cdr3_nt: TGCAGTGCTAGCGGGAGGGCCGATGAGACCCAGTACTTC; cdr3_aa: CSASGRADETQYF
clone_size: NA; d_call: TRBD2; j_call: TRBJ2-1; v_call: TRBV20-1; cdr3_nt: TGCAGTGCTAGAGTTACTAGCGGGGGGACCAATGAGCAGTTCTTC; cdr3_aa: CSARVTSGGTNEQFF
clone_size: many; d_call: NA; j_call: TRBJ2-4; v_call: TRBV20-1; cdr3_nt: TGCAGTGCGACCACAGAATTGGGCATTCAGTACTTC; cdr3_aa: CSATTELGIQYF
clone_size: once; d_call: NA; j_call: TRBJ2-1; v_call: TRBV7-2; cdr3_nt: TGTGCCAGCAGCCGTGGGACGGGGGGCAGGAAGGAGTTCTTC; cdr3_aa: CASSRGTGGRKEFF
clone_size: NA; d_call: NA; j_call: TRBJ2-3; v_call: TRBV7-9; cdr3_nt: TGTGCCAGCAGCTTCCCCCGGGGGGCGGGGGAGACAGATACGCAGTATTTT; cdr3_aa: CASSFPRGAGETDTQYF
clone_size: NA; d_call: NA; j_call: TRBJ2-1; v_call: TRBV29-1; cdr3_nt: TGCAGCGTTGACAAAAGCTCCTACAATGAGCAGTTCTTC; cdr3_aa: CSVDKSSYNEQFF
clone_size: few; d_call: TRBD1; j_call: TRBJ1-1; v_call: TRBV5-1; cdr3_nt: TGCGCCAGCAGCTGGGACACAGGGGCCACTGAAGCTTTCTTT; cdr3_aa: CASSWDTGATEAFF
clone_size: few; d_call: NA; j_call: TRBJ2-5; v_call: TRBV15; cdr3_nt: TGTGCCACCAGCAGAGAGGCCCGCGTGGAGACCCAGTACTTC; cdr3_aa: CATSREARVETQYF
clone_size: NA; d_call: NA; j_call: TRBJ2-6; v_call: TRBV27; cdr3_nt: TGTGCCAGCAGTTTACGGTGGCAGGGGCACTCTGGGGCCAACGTCCTGACTTTC; cdr3_aa: CASSLRWQGHSGANVLTF
clone_size: NA; d_call: TRBD1; j_call: TRBJ1-2; v_call: TRBV6-1; cdr3_nt: TGTGCCAGTAACAGGGGGCTTAGTTTCTATGGCTACACCTTC; cdr3_aa: CASNRGLSFYGYTF
clone_size: NA; d_call: TRBD1; j_call: TRBJ1-1; v_call: TRBV27; cdr3_nt: TGTGCCAGCAGTCCCTCGACAGGGGGGAACACTGAAGCTTTCTTT; cdr3_aa: CASSPSTGGNTEAFF
clone_size: few; d_call: NA; j_call: TRBJ1-2; v_call: TRBV12-3/TRBV12-4; cdr3_nt: TGTGCCAGCAGCTCCCCGGGGGGCTATGGCTACACCTTC; cdr3_aa: CASSSPGGYGYTF
clone_size: few; d_call: TRBD1; j_call: TRBJ2-6; v_call: TRBV6-4; cdr3_nt: TGTGCCAGCAGTGACAGACAGGGAAGGTCTGGGGCCAACGTCCTGACTTTC; cdr3_aa: CASSDRQGRSGANVLTF
clone_size: few; d_call: TRBD1; j_call: TRBJ2-6; v_call: TRBV7-9; cdr3_nt: TGTGCCAGCCGCCCGGACAGGGAGGCATCTGGGGCCAACGTCCTGACTTTC; cdr3_aa: CASRPDREASGANVLTF
clone_size: NA; d_call: NA; j_call: TRBJ2-7; v_call: TRBV7-9; cdr3_nt: TGTGCCAGCAGCCTAACAGGAATTCCCTACGAGCAGTACTTC; cdr3_aa: CASSLTGIPYEQYF
clone_size: NA; d_call: TRBD1; j_call: TRBJ2-3; v_call: TRBV20-1; cdr3_nt: TGCAGTGCCTTCAACCGGGACAGGACTATTACAGATACGCAGTATTTT; cdr3_aa: CSAFNRDRTITDTQYF
clone_size: NA; d_call: NA; j_call: TRBJ2-5; v_call: TRBV21-1; cdr3_nt: TGTGCCAGCAGCATGAGGTGGCTAGCGCTGCGAGAGACCCAGTACTTC; cdr3_aa: CASSMRWLALRETQYF
clone_size: few; d_call: NA; j_call: TRBJ2-1; v_call: TRBV7-3; cdr3_nt: TGTGCCAGCAGCACCTCACCCGGGAATGAGCAGTTCTTC; cdr3_aa: CASSTSPGNEQFF
clone_size: NA; d_call: NA; j_call: TRBJ1-3; v_call: TRBV20-1; cdr3_nt: TGCAGTGCGGTAGGACAGAACTCTGGAAACACCATATATTTT; cdr3_aa: CSAVGQNSGNTIYF
clone_size: NA; d_call: TRBD2; j_call: TRBJ2-7; v_call: TRBV30; cdr3_nt: TGTGCCTGGAATAGCGGGGCGACCTACGAGCAGTACTTC; cdr3_aa: CAWNSGATYEQYF
clone_size: NA; d_call: NA; j_call: TRBJ2-7; v_call: TRBV29-1; cdr3_nt: TGCAGCGTTGAAGTTTCAGGGGAGGCCTACGAGCAGTACTTC; cdr3_aa: CSVEVSGEAYEQYF
clone_size: NA; d_call: TRBD1; j_call: TRBJ2-7; v_call: TRBV11-2; cdr3_nt: TGTGCCAGCAGCGTGGGACAGGGCCTTTGGGAGCAGTACTTC; cdr3_aa: CASSVGQGLWEQYF
clone_size: NA; d_call: TRBD2; j_call: TRBJ2-5; v_call: TRBV20-1; cdr3_nt: TGCAGTGCTAGAGGAAGCGGGGGGGGACAAGAGACCCAGTACTTC; cdr3_aa: CSARGSGGGQETQYF
clone_size: NA; d_call: TRBD1; j_call: TRBJ1-4; v_call: TRBV7-9; cdr3_nt: TGTGCCAGCAGCTCCGGGACAGGGAGTGACGAAAAACTGTTTTTT; cdr3_aa: CASSSGTGSDEKLFF
clone_size: few; d_call: NA; j_call: TRBJ1-5; v_call: TRBV27; cdr3_nt: TGTGCCAGCAGTCCCCAATGGGGTGGGGATCAGCCCCAGCATTTT; cdr3_aa: CASSPQWGGDQPQHF
clone_size: NA; d_call: TRBD2; j_call: TRBJ2-4; v_call: TRBV28; cdr3_nt: TGTGCCAGCGCCCCTATTGCGGGAGGCAACATTCAGTACTTC; cdr3_aa: CASAPIAGGNIQYF
clone_size: NA; d_call: NA; j_call: TRBJ2-1; v_call: TRBV19; cdr3_nt: TGTGCCAGTAGTCGTATTAGCTCCTACAATGAGCAGTTCTTC; cdr3_aa: CASSRISSYNEQFF
clone_size: NA; d_call: NA; j_call: TRBJ1-1; v_call: TRBV15; cdr3_nt: TGTGCCACCAGCGGCGACTCTGGCTCTGAAGCTTTCTTT; cdr3_aa: CATSGDSGSEAFF
clone_size: NA; d_call: NA; j_call: TRBJ1-3; v_call: TRBV5-1; cdr3_nt: TGCGCCAGCAGCTTGGAGGCGACCTCTGGAAACACCATATATTTT; cdr3_aa: CASSLEATSGNTIYF
clone_size: NA; d_call: NA; j_call: TRBJ2-2; v_call: TRBV6-1; cdr3_nt: TGTGCCAGCAATCCAGGTGGGACGGCAAACACCGGGGAGCTGTTTTTT; cdr3_aa: CASNPGGTANTGELFF
clone_size: few; d_call: TRBD2; j_call: TRBJ2-3; v_call: TRBV5-5; cdr3_nt: TGTGCCAGCAGCCCCGATCCCGGGACTAGAGATACGCAGTATTTT; cdr3_aa: CASSPDPGTRDTQYF
clone_size: NA; d_call: TRBD1; j_call: TRBJ2-2; v_call: TRBV7-2; cdr3_nt: TGTTCCAGCAGCTTAGGACAGGGGTTGCACACCGGGGAGCTGTTTTTT; cdr3_aa: CSSSLGQGLHTGELFF